The T cell receptor beta chain described here comes from a study of CD8+ T cells in alopecia areata. Whole-study context: Treatment comprised oral tofacitinib, 5 to 10 mg twice daily, in treated patients. Patients in the study were on tofacitinib for 6 to 18 months, then off it for 6 months. Study-level results: Elevated clonality characterized lesional scalp relative to normal scalp, particularly in alopecia totalis/universalis.

On this clone: Its antigen is not identified.

V shed 6 bases and J 4 bases; nucleotides not matched to a gene: 9. The CDR3 consists of 15 residues. Germline CDR1 reads SNHLY; CDR2 reads FYNNEI. Reverse transcribed after extraction, RNA yielded cDNA as the sequencing template. The assay was immunoSEQ multiplex PCR, and TCRdb's table has in-frame clones only and misses some. The top ten clones hold around 5.8% of a sample with roughly 19,000 clones, 60% to 80% of them seen once. Collection of lesional scalp punch biopsies and peripheral blood was performed in alopecia areata patients. Here the sequenced sample was skin, taken at week 0. This sequence originates from a human donor with alopecia areata. The V and J genes are TRBV2 and TRBJ2-1, with 7 bases identical to TRBD1. The CDR3 region is CASREGAQNYNEQFF. CDR3 in DNA: TGTGCCAGCAGAGAGGGGGCCCAGAATTACAATGAGCAGTTCTTC.